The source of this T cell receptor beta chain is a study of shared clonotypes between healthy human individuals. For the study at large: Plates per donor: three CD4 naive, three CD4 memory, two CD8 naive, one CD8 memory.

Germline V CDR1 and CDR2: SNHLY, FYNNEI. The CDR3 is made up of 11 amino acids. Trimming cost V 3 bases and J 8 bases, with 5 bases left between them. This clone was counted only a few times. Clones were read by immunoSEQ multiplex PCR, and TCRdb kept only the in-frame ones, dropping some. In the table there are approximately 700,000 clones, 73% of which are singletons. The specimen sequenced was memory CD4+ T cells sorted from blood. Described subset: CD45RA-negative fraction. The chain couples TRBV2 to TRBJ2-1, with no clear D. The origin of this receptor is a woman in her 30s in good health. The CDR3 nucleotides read TGTGCCAGCAGTGAGGTTTATGAGCAGTTCTTC. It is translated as CASSEVYEQFF.